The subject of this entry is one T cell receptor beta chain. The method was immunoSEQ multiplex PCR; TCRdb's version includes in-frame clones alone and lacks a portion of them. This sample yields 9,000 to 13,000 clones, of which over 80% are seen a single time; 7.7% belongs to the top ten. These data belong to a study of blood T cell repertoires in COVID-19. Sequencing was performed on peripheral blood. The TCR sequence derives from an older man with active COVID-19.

The CDR3 DNA sequence: TGTGCCAGCAGCCCCTTTTCTACTAGCGGAGGGAGGGGAGAGACCCAGTACTTC. Its protein product is CASSPFSTSGGRGETQYF. The chain employs TRBV3-1 (or the pseudogene TRBV3-2) and TRBJ2-5; 8 bases line up with TRBD2. Looked up from germline, CDR1 is LGHDT and CDR2 is YNNKEL (reference sequence). Trimming at V came to 4 bases and at J to 4 bases, leaving 17 bases not matched to a gene. The CDR3 runs 18 residues.